This T cell receptor beta chain was obtained from a study of CD8+CD57+ T cells in acquired aplastic anemia. Overall study context: Sorted CD4+ and CD8+ cells yielded about 3 ug of DNA on average. CD4+ cells from healthy donors averaged roughly 9.9 million reads.

Remarks on this clonotype: What it binds is not known. The junction and the germline gene differ at one end; a read error may be behind it.

CDR3 length: 16 amino acids. Germline values: CDR1 SGHVS, CDR2 FNYEAQ. Study-wide points: Between patients and controls, 25 to 35 CD8+ CDR3 sequences were found in common.

Genomic DNA, the template, was used for profiling of the TCR beta VDJ and CDR3. TCRdb analysed the reads with MiXCR anew, one entry per CDR3 protein. The table shows about 190,000 distinct CDR3 sequences, with about 53% occurring only once. The source of this sequence is a human donor in good health, serving as a control. Sequencing was carried out using sorted CD4+, CD8+, or CD8+CD57+ T cells (not recorded which) from PBMCs. The chain combines TRBV7-6 with TRBJ1-5, with D perhaps matching TRBD1 (6 bases). The CDR3 DNA follows: TGTGCCAGCAGCTCCCTAGCGGGGGGGCCCAATGAGCCCCAGCATTTT. This translates into CASSSLAGGPNEPQHF. The full variable domain, rest sourced from reference TRBV7-6 and TRBJ1-5, is GAGVSQSPRYKVTKRGQDVALRCDPISGHVSLYWYRQALGQGPEFLTYFNYEAQQDKSGLPNDRFSAERPEGSISTLTIQRTEQRDSAMYRCASSSLAGGPNEPQHFGDGTRLSIL.